The 11 T cell receptor beta chains below come from one sample, sequenced in a study of kidney transplant recipient with SARS-CoV-2 infection. TCRdb reprocessed the reads via MiXCR and lists one record per CDR3 protein. The sample consists of 200,000 to 300,000 distinct CDR3 sequences, under 35% of them appearing once. This material consisted of a blood sample, taken at baseline and between days 110 and 120 from a kidney transplant recipient. The origin of the receptors is a young adult male patient who had COVID-19 and was a kidney transplant recipient. Some T cells may have come from the graft donor.

On this clonotype: A much larger clone lies one base from this, so it may be a read error. The chain links TRBV28 to TRBJ1-2; maybe TRBD1 (5 bases). Germline-derived CDR1 and CDR2 are MDHEN and SYDVKM. CDR3 length equals 12 residues. The V end was cut by 5 bases, the J end by 4 bases, with 8 bases between. CDR3 region: CASSRGTYGYTF. The CDR3 nucleotides read TGTGCCAGCAGTCGAGGGACCTATGGCTACACCTTC.

The CDR3 spells CASSGDYTEETQYF. The DNA for the CDR3 is TGTGCCAGCAGTGGGGACTATACGGAAGAGACCCAGTACTTC. The rearrangement joins TRBV6-1 to TRBJ2-5; 7 nucleotides agree with TRBD2. The CDR3 runs 14 residues. Germline loops: CDR1 MNHNS, CDR2 SASEGT. V lost 4 bases and J lost 3; bases outside the gene matches: 5.

Many counts were recorded for this clonotype. The chain joins TRBV3-1 to TRBJ1-3; D is uncertain. The V gene's germline CDR1 is LGHDT and CDR2 YNNKEL (reference sequence). The CDR3 covers 13 residues. V lost 0 bases and J 4 bases, leaving 4 bases between the germline ends. CDR3: CASSQDRGNTIYF. CDR3 DNA: TGTGCCAGCAGCCAAGATAGAGGAAACACCATATATTTT.

The chain uses TRBV8-2 and TRBJ1-2. TRBV8-2 is noted as a pseudogene. This CDR3 contains 16 residues. CDR3 amino acids: CGSTIFDSRKTYGYTF. The CDR3 bases are TGTGGCAGTACTATTTTTGATAGCCGAAAGACCTATGGCTACACCTTC.

This clonotype has at least ten counts. The chain employs TRBV11-3 and TRBJ1-2; no reliable D call. V shed 4 bases and J shed 4 bases, with 22 bases lying between them. This CDR3 region has 17 residues. Germline V lookup: CDR1 SGHNT, CDR2 YENEEA. This CDR3 reads CASSSKYDLGKTYGYTF. The CDR3 nucleotides are TGTGCCAGCAGCTCCAAGTACGATCTCGGAAAGACCTATGGCTACACCTTC.

This clonotype was counted at least ten times. The V and J genes are TRBV6-2 or TRBV6-3 and TRBJ1-1; TRBD1 is a possible D gene (6 bases). Germline V gene sequence: CDR1 MNHEY, CDR2 SVGEGT. Trimming took 2 bases from V and 2 from J, leaving 12 bases between them. This CDR3 comprises 15 residues. The CDR3 DNA reads as TGTGCCAGCAGTTACAGCCGGACAGTTAACACTGAAGCTTTCTTT. Translating gives CASSYSRTVNTEAFF.

This clonotype was seen repeatedly, ten times or more. The chain joins TRBV7-8 to TRBJ2-4, with D possibly being TRBD1 (5 bases). The end of the DNA aligns better with TRBJ2-7, so the J call may be wrong. This CDR3 comprises 17 residues. Germline lookup yields CDR1 SGHVS and CDR2 FQNEAQ. Here the CDR3 reads CASSLYSLGRANYEQYF. DNA of the CDR3: TGTGCCAGCAGCTTATATAGCTTGGGCAGGGCAAACTACGAGCAGTACTTC.

About this clonotype itself: A much larger clone is a single base away; this may be a read error. The rearrangement links TRBV4-2 to TRBJ1-5; no clear D. CDR3 length equals 14 residues. CDR1 and CDR2 (germline): LGHNA, YNFKEQ. Here the CDR3 DNA reads TGTGCCAGCGGCCAAGAGTCCGAGTCCCAGCCCCAGCATTTT. Amino acid sequence: CASGQESESQPQHF.

This clonotype was seen ten or more times. The chain has TRBV5-1 and TRBJ2-1; weak D call: TRBD2 (6 bases). From germline, CDR1 is SGHRS and CDR2 YFSETQ. The CDR3 is 14 amino acids. V was pared by 6 bases and J by 5 bases, with 15 bases between. In DNA, the CDR3 is TGCGCCAGCACGACCGGGAGCGCGAACAATGAGCAGTTCTTC. Its translation: CASTTGSANNEQFF.

This clonotype was counted only a few times. Just one base apart from a much larger clone, this may be a read error. The V call is TRBV30, the J call TRBJ2-7; D uncertain. The CDR3 spans 12 residues. CDR1 is GTSNPN, CDR2 SVGIG, per germline (reference sequence). Trimming cost V 3 bases and J 4 bases, with 10 bases left between them. The CDR3: CAWRTVPYEQYF. The CDR3 DNA reads TGTGCCTGGAGAACCGTCCCTTACGAGCAGTACTTC.

This clonotype appeared many times. This sequence joins TRBV6-7 and TRBJ2-7, with D uncertain. TRBV6-7 is noted as an ORF with a role that remains uncertain. The CDR3 consists of 14 residues. Trimming left V 2 bases short and J 5 bases short, with 13 bases between. The DNA for the CDR3 is TGTGCCAGCAGTTACAACTATTTGAGGCACGAGCAGTACTTC. The encoded protein is CASSYNYLRHEQYF.